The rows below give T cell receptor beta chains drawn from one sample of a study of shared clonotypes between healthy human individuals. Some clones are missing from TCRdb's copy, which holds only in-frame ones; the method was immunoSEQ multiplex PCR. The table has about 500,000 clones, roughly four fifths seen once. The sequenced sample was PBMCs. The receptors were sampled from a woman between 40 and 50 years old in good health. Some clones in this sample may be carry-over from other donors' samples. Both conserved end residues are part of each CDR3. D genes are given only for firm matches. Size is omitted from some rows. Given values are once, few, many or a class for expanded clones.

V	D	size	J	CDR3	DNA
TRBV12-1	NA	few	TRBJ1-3	CASSFCGRIWSGNTIYF	TGTGCCAGCAGCTTTTGCGGCAGAATCTGGTCTGGAAACACCATATATTTT
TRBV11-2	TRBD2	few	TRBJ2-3	CASSYGLAGVVNTQYF	TGTGCCAGCAGCTACGGACTAGCGGGTGTAGTTAATACGCAGTATTTT
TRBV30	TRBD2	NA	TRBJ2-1	CAWRLPHQREYNEQFF	TGTGCCTGGAGGCTCCCCCATCAGCGGGAGTACAATGAGCAGTTCTTC
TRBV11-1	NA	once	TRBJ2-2	CASRRFSEQTGELFF	TGTGCCAGCAGACGATTCAGCGAACAAACCGGGGAGCTGTTTTTT
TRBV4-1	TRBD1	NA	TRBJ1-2	CASSQEHRGGGYTF	TGCGCCAGCAGCCAAGAACACAGGGGGGGTGGCTACACCTTC
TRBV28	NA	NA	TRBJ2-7	CASSLWGTYSYEQYF	TGTGCCAGCAGCCTTTGGGGGACTTACTCCTACGAGCAGTACTTC
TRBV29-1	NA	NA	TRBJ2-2	CSAGDSPNGELFF	TGCAGCGCCGGGGACTCCCCCAACGGGGAGCTGTTTTTT
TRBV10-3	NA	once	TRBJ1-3	CAITEAGNTIYF	TGTGCCATCACCGAGGCTGGAAACACCATATATTTT
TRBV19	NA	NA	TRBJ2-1	CASSIRASPNMEQFF	TGTGCCAGTAGTATTCGGGCTAGCCCAAATATGGAGCAGTTCTTC
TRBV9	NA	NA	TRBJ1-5	CASSVDGRSNQPQHF	TGTGCCAGCAGCGTAGATGGCCGTAGCAATCAGCCCCAGCATTTT
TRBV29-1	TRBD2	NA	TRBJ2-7	CSVGLAGGEQYF	TGCAGCGTCGGACTAGCGGGAGGAGAGCAGTACTTC
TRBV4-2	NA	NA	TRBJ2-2	CASKSLTGENTGELFF	TGTGCCAGCAAATCCCTTACGGGAGAGAACACCGGGGAGCTGTTTTTT
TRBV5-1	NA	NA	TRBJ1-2	CASSLTGFSYGYTF	TGCGCCAGCAGTTTGACAGGTTTCTCCTATGGCTACACCTTC
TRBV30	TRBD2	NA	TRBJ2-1	CAWRARGVGTSVYNEQFF	TGTGCCTGGAGAGCGAGGGGCGTTGGGACTAGCGTATACAATGAGCAGTTCTTC
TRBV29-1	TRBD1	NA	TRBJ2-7	CSVSLGTGTYEQYF	TGCAGCGTTTCCTTAGGGACAGGGACCTACGAGCAGTACTTC
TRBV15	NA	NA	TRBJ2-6	CATSRGGSSGANVLTF	TGTGCCACCAGCAGAGGTGGATCCTCTGGGGCCAACGTCCTGACTTTC
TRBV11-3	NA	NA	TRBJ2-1	CASSRPGSQQFF	TGTGCCAGCAGCCGACCCGGGTCACAGCAGTTCTTC
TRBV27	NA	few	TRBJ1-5	CASSWDRHGNQPQHF	TGTGCCAGCAGTTGGGACCGCCATGGGAATCAGCCCCAGCATTTT
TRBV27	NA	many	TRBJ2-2	CASSPGMGRYTGELFF	TGTGCCAGCAGTCCGGGGATGGGAAGATACACCGGGGAGCTGTTTTTT
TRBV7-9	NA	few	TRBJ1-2	CASSFGLDSYGYTF	TGTGCCAGCAGCTTCGGTCTTGACAGCTATGGCTACACCTTC
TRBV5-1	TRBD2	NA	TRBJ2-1	CASRVAGANEQFF	TGCGCCAGCAGGGTAGCGGGAGCTAATGAGCAGTTCTTC
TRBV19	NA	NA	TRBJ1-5	CASSMFGPQHF	TGTGCCAGTAGTATGTTTGGGCCCCAGCATTTT
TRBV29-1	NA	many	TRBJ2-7	CSGRDGAYEQYF	TGCAGCGGCCGGGACGGAGCCTACGAGCAGTACTTC
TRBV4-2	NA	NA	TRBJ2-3	CASSQLALSTDTQYF	TGTGCCAGCAGCCAACTAGCGTTAAGCACAGATACGCAGTATTTT
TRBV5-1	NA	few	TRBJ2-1	CASSFAGTYNEQFF	TGCGCCAGCAGCTTCGCAGGGACCTACAATGAGCAGTTCTTC
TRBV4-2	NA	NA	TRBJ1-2	CASSLTQGADGYTF	TGTGCCAGCAGCTTAACACAGGGAGCTGATGGCTACACCTTC
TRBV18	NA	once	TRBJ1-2	CASSPPSGVYGYTF	TGTGCCAGCTCACCACCGTCTGGGGTCTATGGCTACACCTTC
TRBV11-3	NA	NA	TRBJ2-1	CASSPGGSGYNEQFF	TGTGCCAGCAGCCCTGGGGGTAGCGGCTACAATGAGCAGTTCTTC
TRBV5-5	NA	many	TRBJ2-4	CASTKQGTKNIQYF	TGTGCCAGCACCAAACAGGGAACCAAAAACATTCAGTACTTC
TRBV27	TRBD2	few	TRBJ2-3	CASSYGASGRDTQYF	TGTGCCAGCAGCTATGGGGCTAGCGGGCGTGATACGCAGTATTTT
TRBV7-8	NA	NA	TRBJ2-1	CASSPAGAHNEQFF	TGTGCCAGCAGCCCAGCCGGGGCTCACAATGAGCAGTTCTTC
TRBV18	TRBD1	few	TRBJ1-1	CASSSGTGRVNTEAFF	TGTGCCAGCTCATCAGGGACAGGGCGGGTGAACACTGAAGCTTTCTTT
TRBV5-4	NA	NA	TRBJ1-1	CASSLSTDTEAFF	TGTGCCAGCAGCTTGTCCACGGACACTGAAGCTTTCTTT
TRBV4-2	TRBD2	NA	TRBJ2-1	CASSQAGLAGVGYNEQFF	TGTGCCAGCAGCCAAGCCGGACTAGCGGGAGTTGGCTACAATGAGCAGTTCTTC
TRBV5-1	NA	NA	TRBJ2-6	CASSPDGLRRRGANVLTF	TGCGCCAGCAGCCCGGACGGCCTCCGAAGACGTGGGGCCAACGTCCTGACTTTC
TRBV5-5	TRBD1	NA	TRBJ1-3	CASRRTGDGNTIYF	TGTGCCAGCAGGAGGACAGGGGATGGAAACACCATATATTTT
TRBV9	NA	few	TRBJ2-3	CASSVQWGSDTQYF	TGTGCCAGCAGCGTCCAATGGGGCTCAGATACGCAGTATTTT
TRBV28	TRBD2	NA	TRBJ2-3	CASSSPVAGVTDTQYF	TGTGCCAGCAGTTCCCCTGTAGCGGGAGTCACAGATACGCAGTATTTT
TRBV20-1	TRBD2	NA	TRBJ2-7	CKIAGVHEQYF	TGCAAAATAGCGGGAGTGCACGAGCAGTACTTC
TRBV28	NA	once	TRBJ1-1	CASRTPGTHTEAFF	TGTGCCAGCCGAACCCCGGGCACTCACACTGAAGCTTTCTTT
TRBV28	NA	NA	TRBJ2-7	CASSPTGGLNVYEQYF	TGTGCCAGCAGTCCCACCGGGGGCCTAAACGTCTACGAGCAGTACTTC
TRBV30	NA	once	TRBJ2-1	CAMRTGTYNEQFF	TGTGCCATGCGAACAGGGACCTACAATGAGCAGTTCTTC
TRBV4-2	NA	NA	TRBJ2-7	CASSREAAASYEQYF	TGTGCCAGCAGCCGAGAAGCGGCAGCCTCCTACGAGCAGTACTTC
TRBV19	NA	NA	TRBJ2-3	CASSIGGVSTDTQYF	TGTGCCAGCAGCATAGGGGGAGTAAGCACAGATACGCAGTATTTT
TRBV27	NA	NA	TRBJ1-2	CASRGGPNYGYTF	TGTGCCAGCCGCGGGGGGCCTAACTATGGCTACACCTTC
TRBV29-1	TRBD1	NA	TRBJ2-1	CSVRAGGVNEQFF	TGCAGCGTTAGAGCAGGGGGTGTCAATGAGCAGTTCTTC
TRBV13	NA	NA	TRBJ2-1	CASSLRRDHNEQFF	TGTGCCAGCAGCTTGCGACGGGATCACAATGAGCAGTTCTTC
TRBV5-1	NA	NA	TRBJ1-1	CASSLAAQNTEAFF	TGCGCCAGCAGCTTGGCCGCACAGAACACTGAAGCTTTCTTT
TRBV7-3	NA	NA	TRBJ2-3	CASSLADTQYF	TGTGCCAGCAGCTTAGCAGATACGCAGTATTTT
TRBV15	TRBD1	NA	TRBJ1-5	CATSGRQGVPQPQHF	TGTGCCACCAGCGGGAGACAGGGAGTCCCTCAGCCCCAGCATTTT
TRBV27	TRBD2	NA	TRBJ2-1	CASSLLYAGGYNEQFF	TGTGCCAGCAGTTTACTCTATGCGGGAGGCTACAATGAGCAGTTCTTC
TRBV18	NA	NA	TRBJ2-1	CASSHGRENEQFF	TGTGCCAGCTCACACGGCAGGGAGAATGAGCAGTTCTTC
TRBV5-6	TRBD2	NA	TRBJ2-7	CASSLGLAGDYEQYF	TGTGCCAGCAGCCTGGGACTAGCGGGAGATTACGAGCAGTACTTC
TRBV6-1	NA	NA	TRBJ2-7	CASRAGAPANYEQYF	TGTGCCAGCAGAGCCGGGGCCCCCGCCAACTACGAGCAGTACTTC
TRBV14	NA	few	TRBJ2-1	CASSQDGGEQFF	TGTGCCAGCAGCCAAGATGGGGGTGAGCAGTTCTTC
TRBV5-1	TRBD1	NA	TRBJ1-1	CASSLGYRGEGTEAFF	TGCGCCAGCAGCTTGGGTTACAGGGGCGAAGGCACTGAAGCTTTCTTT
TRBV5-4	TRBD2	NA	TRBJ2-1	CASSPRTSGSASSYNEQFF	TGTGCCAGCAGCCCCCGAACTAGCGGGAGCGCGAGCTCCTACAATGAGCAGTTCTTC
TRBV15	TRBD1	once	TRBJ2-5	CATSRRQGMGETQYF	TGTGCCACCAGCCGAAGACAGGGTATGGGAGAGACCCAGTACTTC